This entry concerns a single T cell receptor (beta chain). This sample is drawn from a study of shared clonotypes between healthy human individuals. Per the germline V gene, CDR1 is WSHSY and CDR2 is SAAADI. The V end was cut by 2 bases, the J end by 0 bases, with 15 bases between. This CDR3 spans 17 amino acids. Produced via immunoSEQ multiplex PCR; TCRdb's table is partial and in-frame only. This table has some 320,000 clones, over 75% appearing once. This TCR came from a man younger than 35 in good health. Material: memory CD8+ T cells sorted from blood. Subset given: CD45RO+ cells pooled with CCR7-negative TemRA cells. The chain is built from TRBV10-2 and TRBJ2-3; D remains ambiguous. DNA of the CDR3: TGCGCCAGCAGTGAGACGGTCCGACCAACCAGCACAGATACGCAGTATTTT. This sequence encodes CASSETVRPTSTDTQYF.